This T cell receptor (beta chain) was recorded in a study of human T cells and chemical hapten exposure. Time point in this sample: patch test 1, 2 weeks after DPC sensitization. This sample's treatment: therapeutic diphenylcyclopropenone sensitization with weekly scalp DPC. TCRdb reanalysed the RACE reads using MiXCR and keeps one entry per CDR3 protein. Here the sample spans some 380,000 distinct CDR3 sequences, around 5% being singletons. The germline V and J ends were trimmed by 3 bases and 2 bases, with 12 bases remaining between them. This CDR3 is 15 amino acids long. Germline CDR1 and CDR2: MNHEY and SMNVEV (reference sequence).

This specimen was whole blood, taken in connection with sensitization to the hapten diphenylcyclopropenone (DPC). The chain combines TRBV27 with TRBJ2-3; no clear D gene. The origin of this receptor is a woman between 45 and 65 years old with alopecia areata. Some clones in this sample may be carry-over from other donors' samples. Here the CDR3 DNA reads TGTGCCAGCAGTTTGGGCCTGGGCCTCACAGATACGCAGTATTTT. Translated: CASSLGLGLTDTQYF.